The 3 T cell receptor beta chains given below trace back to one sample, sequenced in a study of cytomegalovirus exposure and HLA in healthy donors. A multiplex PCR was run with 60 Vbeta primers and 13 Jbeta primers. The data were produced by immunoSEQ multiplex PCR, yet TCRdb's version contains in-frame clones alone and is incomplete. Found here are tens of thousands of clones, under 80% of them singletons; the top ten hold around 6.5%. Sequencing was performed on PBMCs. The receptors originated from a woman in her twenties or thirties in good health and CMV-seronegative.

This clone was counted a few times. V gene TRBV11-2 combines with J gene TRBJ2-5, with D uncertain. Between the trimmed V and J ends, which lost 1 base and 5 bases, there was a span of 11 bases. CDR1 and CDR2 from the germline V gene are SGHAT and FQNNGV. CDR3 size: 14 residues. The CDR3 sequence is CASSLGGLKETQYF. CDR3 coding DNA: TGTGCCAGCAGCTTAGGCGGATTAAAGGAGACCCAGTACTTC.

The chain couples TRBV2 to TRBJ1-2, with 9 bases fitting TRBD1. The CDR3 has 13 amino acids. Losses at the gene ends were 6 bases for V and 5 bases for J; bases not matched to a gene: 4. Germline V lookup: CDR1 SNHLY, CDR2 FYNNEI. CDR3: CASSGTGPYGYTF. The CDR3 nucleotides read TGTGCCAGCAGCGGGACAGGGCCATATGGCTACACCTTC.

V usage is TRBV7-9 and J usage is TRBJ2-7, with D perhaps TRBD1 (6 bases). Trimming left V 3 bases short and J 2 bases short, with 20 bases between. Germline CDR1 and CDR2: SEHNR and FQNEAQ (reference sequence). CDR3 length: 17 residues. The CDR3 coding sequence is TGTGCCAGCAGCTTCCGGGGAACCGGGACAAGAACCTACGAGCAGTACTTC. It encodes CASSFRGTGTRTYEQYF.